A selection of T cell receptor beta chains follows, all from one sample in a study of T cell responses to AZD1222 COVID-19 vaccine. TCRdb's copy holds only in-frame clones and misses some; the assay was immunoSEQ multiplex PCR. In the table there are some 130,000 clones, over 75% of which are singletons. This specimen consisted of peripheral blood, obtained on day 0 of MenACWY control vaccination. All receptors derive from an adult in good health. Both conserved end residues are part of each CDR3. The D gene is left open where the match is weak. Size tells how often a clone was seen (once, few, many) or the class of an expanded clone, and some rows leave it out.

TRBJ2-7 . . TRBV11-2 TGTGCCAGCAGCGTTTTGGACCAACGGTACGAGCAGTACTTC CASSVLDQRYEQYF
TRBJ2-1 . once TRBV18 TGTGCCAGCTCACCATCCCCGCTCACCGGTAACAATGAGCAGTTCTTC CASSPSPLTGNNEQFF
TRBJ2-2 . . TRBV30 TGTGCCTGGAGTTTCCCGCCCGGGGAGCTGTTTTTT CAWSFPPGELFF
TRBJ2-7 TRBD1 . TRBV7-2 TGTGCCAGCAGCAGGAGACAGGGATCCTCCTACGAGCAGTACTTC CASSRRQGSSYEQYF
TRBJ2-2 . . TRBV5-1 TGCGCCAGCAGGCTCGCCAGCGGGAACACCGGGGAGCTGTTTTTT CASRLASGNTGELFF
TRBJ2-1 TRBD2 . TRBV6-6 TGTGCCAGCAGTTACTACACTAGCGGGGACCTCGGTGAGCAGTTCTTC CASSYYTSGDLGEQFF
TRBJ1-5 . . TRBV12-3/TRBV12-4 TGTGCCAGCAGTTCGAGGGGGATTCAGCCCCAGCATTTT CASSSRGIQPQHF
TRBJ1-2 TRBD1 . TRBV7-9 TGTGCCAGCAGCTTAGAGGGGACAGGGATCTATGGCTACACCTTC CASSLEGTGIYGYTF
TRBJ2-5 TRBD1 few TRBV9 TGTGCCAGCAGCACAGACAGGGTAGAAGAGACCCAGTACTTC CASSTDRVEETQYF
TRBJ2-3 . . TRBV7-3 TGTGCCAGCAGTTACCAGGGTGCAAGCACAGATACGCAGTATTTT CASSYQGASTDTQYF
TRBJ2-7 TRBD2 . TRBV2 TGTGCCAGCAGTTCTCTGGGCGGGAGGGCCTACGAGCAGTACTTC CASSSLGGRAYEQYF
TRBJ2-7 . . TRBV6-1 TGTGCCAGCAGTGAAGCTCGGCAGCACGAGCAGTACTTC CASSEARQHEQYF
TRBJ2-1 . once TRBV5-1 TGCGCCAGCAGCTTGGATTTCCCGGTATCCTACAATGAGCAGTTCTTC CASSLDFPVSYNEQFF
TRBJ2-7 . . TRBV30 TGTGCCTGGAGTGTACGTCGGTCGTCCTACGAGCAGTACTTC CAWSVRRSSYEQYF
TRBJ1-4 . . TRBV2 TGTGCCAGCAGCGATCCTCTGGCTAATGAAAAACTGTTTTTT CASSDPLANEKLFF
TRBJ1-3 . . TRBV5-1 TGCGCCAGCAGCTCCACCGGGGCAACTGGAAACACCATATATTTT CASSSTGATGNTIYF
TRBJ2-2 . . TRBV2 TGTGCCAGCACCGGGGGAGACACCGGGGAGCTGTTTTTT CASTGGDTGELFF
TRBJ1-4 . . TRBV15 TGTGCCACCAGTACAGACGGGAATAATGAAAAACTGTTTTTT CATSTDGNNEKLFF
TRBJ2-5 . . TRBV19 TGTGCCAGTAGTGTCCGGGCTCGAGAAGAGACCCAGTACTTC CASSVRAREETQYF
TRBJ1-4 . . TRBV28 TGTGCCAGCAGTTTCACGCGGGGCGGATTCGAAAAACTGTTTTTT CASSFTRGGFEKLFF
TRBJ1-1 TRBD1 . TRBV7-3 TGTGCCAGCAGCCCCGGGGACAGGGAGAACACTGAAGCTTTCTTT CASSPGDRENTEAFF
TRBJ2-1 . . TRBV4-1 TGCGCCAGCAGCCAAGATCGGCGGGGAGTGGGTAATGAGCAGTTCTTC CASSQDRRGVGNEQFF
TRBJ1-1 . . TRBV7-2 TGTGCCAGCAGCTTACAAATGAACACTGAAGCTTTCTTT CASSLQMNTEAFF
TRBJ1-2 . once TRBV4-1 TGCGCCAGCAGCCATTTCCGAGACTATGGCTACACCTTC CASSHFRDYGYTF
TRBJ2-7 . . TRBV7-2 TGTGCCAGCAGCATCAGAGAAGACCCATGGGCCTACGAGCAGTACTTC CASSIREDPWAYEQYF
TRBJ2-3 . . TRBV29-1 TGCAGCGTGGGCAGGGGAAGCACAGATACGCAGTATTTT CSVGRGSTDTQYF
TRBJ2-2 . once TRBV19 TGTGCCAGTAGCCCTACCGTTACGTTACAGAACACCGGGGAGCTGTTTTTT CASSPTVTLQNTGELFF
TRBJ2-1 . . TRBV2 TGTGCCAGCAGGAACAATGAGCAGTTCTTC CASRNNEQFF
TRBJ2-1 TRBD2 . TRBV2 TGTGCCAGCAGTGAAGCAGGAGCGGGAGTGAGTAGATACAATGAGCAGTTCTTC CASSEAGAGVSRYNEQFF
TRBJ2-2 . . TRBV11-3 TGTGCCAGCAGCTTGTCTCTCGTCTGGGGACGGAACAACACCGGGGAGCTGTTTTTT CASSLSLVWGRNNTGELFF
TRBJ1-5 . . TRBV19 TGTGCCAGTAGTATGCGGGTGCGGGAGCCCCAGCATTTT CASSMRVREPQHF
TRBJ2-7 . . TRBV2 TGTGCCAGCAGTGTGGGTGGACTCGGGGAGCAGTACTTC CASSVGGLGEQYF
TRBJ2-7 TRBD1 . TRBV2 TGTGCCAGCAGTCCCCGGACAGGGGACTCCTACGAGCAGTACTTC CASSPRTGDSYEQYF
TRBJ1-4 . . TRBV27 TGTGCCAGCAGTAGAACCAGGGGAACGGGAGCTGAAAAACTGTTTTTT CASSRTRGTGAEKLFF
TRBJ1-1 . . TRBV6-4 TGTGCCAGCAGTGTCGACCGCCTGAACACTGAAGCTTTCTTT CASSVDRLNTEAFF
TRBJ1-6 . . TRBV12-2 TGTGCAAGTCGCGAACAGGGGGCGTCGCATTCACCCCTCCACTTT CASREQGASHSPLHF
TRBJ1-1 . . TRBV30 TGTGCCTGGAGTGTTTCTGACAGATTGAACACTGAAGCTTTCTTT CAWSVSDRLNTEAFF
TRBJ1-5 . few TRBV5-1 TGCGCCAGCAGCTTGGATGGGGGGCCCGAACAGCCCCAGCATTTT CASSLDGGPEQPQHF
TRBJ1-1 . . TRBV18 TGTGCCAGCTCCCTCAGGACCGCCGTGAACACTGAAGCTTTCTTT CASSLRTAVNTEAFF
TRBJ2-5 . . TRBV10-1 TGCGCCAGCAGTGGACAGCCGGAAGAGACCCAGTACTTC CASSGQPEETQYF
TRBJ1-6 . . TRBV25-1 TGTGCCAGCACCCGGGACCGATATAATTCACCCCTCCACTTT CASTRDRYNSPLHF
TRBJ2-2 TRBD2 medium-sized TRBV27 TGTGCCAGCAAACTAGCGGGAGAAGTCGGGGAGCTGTTTTTT CASKLAGEVGELFF
TRBJ2-7 . . TRBV6-5 TGTGCCAGCAGTTACGGTAGGGCGGGGAAATTCTACGAGCAGTACTTC CASSYGRAGKFYEQYF
TRBJ1-2 TRBD1 . TRBV4-1 TGCGCCAGCAGCCAGCCGGGACAGGCGATCTATGGCTACACCTTC CASSQPGQAIYGYTF
TRBJ1-1 . . TRBV6-5 TGTGCCAGCAGTTACTCCCGGGGGACTGAAGCTTTCTTT CASSYSRGTEAFF
TRBJ1-2 . . TRBV10-3 TGTGCCATCAGTGAGCTGGTCTATGGCTACACCTTC CAISELVYGYTF
TRBJ2-5 . . TRBV27 TGTGCCAGCAGTTTAAATTGGCTAACGGGAGAGACCCAGTACTTC CASSLNWLTGETQYF
TRBJ2-3 . . TRBV4-2 TGTGCCAGCAGCCCAGTCGGGACCCAAAATACGCAGTATTTT CASSPVGTQNTQYF
TRBJ2-3 TRBD2 . TRBV11-3 TGTGCCAGCAGCTTAGGGCTAGCGGGGACGTCGGGAGATACGCAGTATTTT CASSLGLAGTSGDTQYF
TRBJ2-2 . . TRBV2 TGTGCCAGCAGTGTGGCCCGCGCGCACACCGGGGAGCTGTTTTTT CASSVARAHTGELFF
TRBJ2-7 TRBD2 few TRBV29-1 TGCAGCGTTTCTCTTTCGAGCGGGAGCGTGATTAAGTACTTC CSVSLSSGSVIKYF
TRBJ1-1 . . TRBV3-1/TRBV3-2 TGTGCCAGCAGCCACTTAAGAGTCGGAGGGGGTGAAGCTTTCTTT CASSHLRVGGGEAFF
TRBJ1-1 . once TRBV4-1 TGCGCCAGCAGCCAAGGGTGGGAATCTGAAGCTTTCTTT CASSQGWESEAFF
TRBJ2-1 . . TRBV24-1 TGTGCCACCAGTGAGTCCGGGACCTCAACCTACAATGAGCAGTTCTTC CATSESGTSTYNEQFF
TRBJ1-2 TRBD1 . TRBV6-5 TGTGCCAGCACCCAGGGGGCTGGGGGCTACACCTTC CASTQGAGGYTF